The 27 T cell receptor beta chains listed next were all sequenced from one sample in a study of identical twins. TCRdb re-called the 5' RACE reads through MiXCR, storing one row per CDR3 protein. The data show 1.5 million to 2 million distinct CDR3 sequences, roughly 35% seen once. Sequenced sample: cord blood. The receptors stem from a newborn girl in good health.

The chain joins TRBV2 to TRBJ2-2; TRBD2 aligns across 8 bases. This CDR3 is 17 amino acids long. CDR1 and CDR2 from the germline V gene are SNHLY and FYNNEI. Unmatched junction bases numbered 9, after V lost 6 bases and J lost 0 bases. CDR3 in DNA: TGTGCCAGCAGCTCCGAGCGGGAGCGTGCGAACACCGGGGAGCTGTTTTTT. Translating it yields CASSSERERANTGELFF. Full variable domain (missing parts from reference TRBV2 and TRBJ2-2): EPEVTQTPSHQVTQMGQEVILRCVPISNHLYFYWYRQILGQKVEFLVSFYNNEISEKSEIFDDQFSVERPDGSNFTLKIRSTKLEDSAMYFCASSSERERANTGELFFGEGSRLTVL.

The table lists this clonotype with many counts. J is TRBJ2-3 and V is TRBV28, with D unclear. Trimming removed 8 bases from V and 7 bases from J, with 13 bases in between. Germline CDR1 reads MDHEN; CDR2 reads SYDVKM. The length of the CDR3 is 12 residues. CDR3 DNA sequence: TGTGCCAGCGGCCTTGCCCATAATACGCAGTATTTT. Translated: CASGLAHNTQYF.

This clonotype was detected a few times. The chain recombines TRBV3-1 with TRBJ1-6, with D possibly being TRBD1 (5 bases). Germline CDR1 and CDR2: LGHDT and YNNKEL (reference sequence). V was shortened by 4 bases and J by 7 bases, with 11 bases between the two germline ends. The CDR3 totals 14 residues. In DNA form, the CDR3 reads TGTGCCAGCAGCCGCGACAGCTGGAATTCACCCCTCCACTTT. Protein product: CASSRDSWNSPLHF.

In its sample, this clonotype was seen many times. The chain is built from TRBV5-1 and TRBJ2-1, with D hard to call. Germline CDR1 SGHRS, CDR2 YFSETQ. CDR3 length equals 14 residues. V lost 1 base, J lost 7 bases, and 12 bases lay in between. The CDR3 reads CASSLTMVPNEQFF. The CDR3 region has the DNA TGCGCCAGCAGCTTGACTATGGTCCCGAATGAGCAGTTCTTC. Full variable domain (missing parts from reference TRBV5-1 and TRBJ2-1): KAGVTQTPRYLIKTRGQQVTLSCSPISGHRSVSWYQQTPGQGLQFLFEYFSETQRNKGNFPGRFSGRQFSNSRSEMNVSTLELGDSALYLCASSLTMVPNEQFFGPGTRLTVL.

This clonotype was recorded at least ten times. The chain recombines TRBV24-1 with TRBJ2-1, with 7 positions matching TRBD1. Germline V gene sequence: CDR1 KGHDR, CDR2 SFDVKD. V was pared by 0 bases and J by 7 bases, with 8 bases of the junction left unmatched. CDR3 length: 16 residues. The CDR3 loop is CATSDLGREGANEQFF. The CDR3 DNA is TGTGCCACCAGTGATTTGGGTCGAGAGGGGGCGAATGAGCAGTTCTTC.

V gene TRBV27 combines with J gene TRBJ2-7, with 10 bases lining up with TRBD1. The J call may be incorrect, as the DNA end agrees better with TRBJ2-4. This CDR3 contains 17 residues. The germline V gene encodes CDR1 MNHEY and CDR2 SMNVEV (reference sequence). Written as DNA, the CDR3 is TGTGCCAGCGGGCCCGGGACAGGGGTCAAGGGCAAAAACATTCAGTACTTC. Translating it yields CASGPGTGVKGKNIQYF.

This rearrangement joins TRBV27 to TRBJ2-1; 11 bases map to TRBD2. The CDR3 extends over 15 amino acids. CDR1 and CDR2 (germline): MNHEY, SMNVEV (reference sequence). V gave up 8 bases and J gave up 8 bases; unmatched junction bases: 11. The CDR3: CASWPLAGETHEQFF. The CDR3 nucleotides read TGTGCCAGCTGGCCACTAGCGGGAGAAACCCATGAGCAGTTCTTC.

The CDR3 loop is CSADKQLRGELFF. The CDR3 DNA follows: TGCAGTGCCGATAAGCAGTTGCGGGGGGAGCTGTTTTTT. The J gene is TRBJ2-2, the V gene TRBV20-1; D is uncertain. The CDR3 loop spans 13 amino acids. Germline CDR1 and CDR2: DFQATT and SNEGSKA (reference sequence). Trimming removed 6 bases at V and 8 bases at J, with 16 bases between.

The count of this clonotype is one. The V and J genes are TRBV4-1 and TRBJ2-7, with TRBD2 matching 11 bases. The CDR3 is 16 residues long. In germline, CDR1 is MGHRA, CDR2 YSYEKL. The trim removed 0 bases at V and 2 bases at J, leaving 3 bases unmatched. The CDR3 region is CASSQEGLAEAYEQYF. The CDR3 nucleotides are TGCGCCAGCAGCCAAGAGGGACTAGCGGAGGCCTACGAGCAGTACTTC.

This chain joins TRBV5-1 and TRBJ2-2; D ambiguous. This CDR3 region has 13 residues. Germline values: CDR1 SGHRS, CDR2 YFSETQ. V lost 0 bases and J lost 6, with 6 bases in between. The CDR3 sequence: CASSLESAGELFF. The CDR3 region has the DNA TGCGCCAGCAGCTTGGAGTCCGCCGGGGAGCTGTTTTTT.

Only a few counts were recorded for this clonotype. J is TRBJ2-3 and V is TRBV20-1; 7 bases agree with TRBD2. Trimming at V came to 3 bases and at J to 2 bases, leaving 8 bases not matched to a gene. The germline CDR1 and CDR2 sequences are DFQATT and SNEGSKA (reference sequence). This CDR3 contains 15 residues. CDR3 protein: CSASGREKATDTQYF. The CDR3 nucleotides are TGCAGTGCTAGTGGGCGGGAGAAGGCCACAGATACGCAGTATTTT.

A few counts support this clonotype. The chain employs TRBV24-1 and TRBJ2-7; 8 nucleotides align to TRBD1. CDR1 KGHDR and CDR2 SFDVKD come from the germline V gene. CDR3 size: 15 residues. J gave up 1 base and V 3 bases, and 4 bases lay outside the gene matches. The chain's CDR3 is CATSDGGTGSYEQYF. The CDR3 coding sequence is TGTGCCACCAGTGATGGGGGGACAGGTTCCTACGAGCAGTACTTC.

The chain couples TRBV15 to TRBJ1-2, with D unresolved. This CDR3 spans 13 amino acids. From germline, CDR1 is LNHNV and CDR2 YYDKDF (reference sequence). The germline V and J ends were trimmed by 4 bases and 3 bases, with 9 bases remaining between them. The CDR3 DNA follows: TGTGCCACCAGCACCTTGGAGTACTATGGCTACACCTTC. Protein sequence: CATSTLEYYGYTF.

The CDR3 DNA is TGTGCCATAGGAGACCAGTACCAAGAGACCCAGTACTTC. It yields the protein CAIGDQYQETQYF. The chain links TRBV28 to TRBJ2-5; D unresolved. The germline CDR1 and CDR2 sequences are MDHEN and SYDVKM. Trimming cost V 10 bases and J 0 bases, with 12 bases left between them. This CDR3 comprises 13 residues.

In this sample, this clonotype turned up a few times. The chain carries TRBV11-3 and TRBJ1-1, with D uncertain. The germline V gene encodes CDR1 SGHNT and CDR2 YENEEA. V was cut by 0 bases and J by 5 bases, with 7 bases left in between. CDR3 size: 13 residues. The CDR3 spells CASSLDRSTEAFF. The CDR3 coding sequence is TGTGCCAGCAGCTTAGATCGGAGTACTGAAGCTTTCTTT.

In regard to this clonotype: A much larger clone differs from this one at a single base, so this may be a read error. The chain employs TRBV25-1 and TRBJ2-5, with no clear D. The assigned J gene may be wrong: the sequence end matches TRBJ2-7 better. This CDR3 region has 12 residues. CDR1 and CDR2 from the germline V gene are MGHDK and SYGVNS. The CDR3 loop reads CVSNNRADEQYF. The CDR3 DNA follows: TGTGTCAGCAATAATAGGGCGGACGAGCAGTACTTC.

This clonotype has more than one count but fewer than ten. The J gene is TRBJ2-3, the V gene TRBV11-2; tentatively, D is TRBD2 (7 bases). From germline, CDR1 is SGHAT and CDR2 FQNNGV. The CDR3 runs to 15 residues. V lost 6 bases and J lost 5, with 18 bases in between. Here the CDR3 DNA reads TGTGCCAGCAGAGATCTGCGGGGGCCGAGAGATACGCAGTATTTT. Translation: CASRDLRGPRDTQYF.

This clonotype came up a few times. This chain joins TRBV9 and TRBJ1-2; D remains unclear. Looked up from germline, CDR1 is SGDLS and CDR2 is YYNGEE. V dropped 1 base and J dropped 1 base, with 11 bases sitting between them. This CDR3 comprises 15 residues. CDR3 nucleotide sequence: TGTGCCAGCAGCGTAAGACCCGAGGGTAACTATGGCTACACCTTC. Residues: CASSVRPEGNYGYTF.

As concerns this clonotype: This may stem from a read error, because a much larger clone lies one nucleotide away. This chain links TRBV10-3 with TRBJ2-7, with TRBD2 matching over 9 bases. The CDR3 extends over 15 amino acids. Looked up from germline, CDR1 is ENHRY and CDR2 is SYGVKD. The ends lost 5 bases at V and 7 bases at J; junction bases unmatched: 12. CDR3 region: CAISTGTSQYNEQYF. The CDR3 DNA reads TGTGCCATCAGTACCGGGACTAGCCAGTACAATGAGCAGTACTTC.

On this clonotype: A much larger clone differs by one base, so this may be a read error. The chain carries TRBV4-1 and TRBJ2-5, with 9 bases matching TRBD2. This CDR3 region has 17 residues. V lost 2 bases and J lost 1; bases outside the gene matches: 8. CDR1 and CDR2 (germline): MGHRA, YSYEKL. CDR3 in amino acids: CASSQHSSGTCQETQYF. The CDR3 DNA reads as TGCGCCAGCAGCCAACATTCTAGCGGGACGTGCCAAGAGACCCAGTACTTC.

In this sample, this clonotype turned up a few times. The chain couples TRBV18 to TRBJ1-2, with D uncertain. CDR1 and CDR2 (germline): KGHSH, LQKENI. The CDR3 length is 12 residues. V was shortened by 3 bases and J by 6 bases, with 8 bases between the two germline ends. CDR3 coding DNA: TGTGCCAGCTCACCCAGCCGTGATGGCTACACCTTC. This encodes CASSPSRDGYTF.

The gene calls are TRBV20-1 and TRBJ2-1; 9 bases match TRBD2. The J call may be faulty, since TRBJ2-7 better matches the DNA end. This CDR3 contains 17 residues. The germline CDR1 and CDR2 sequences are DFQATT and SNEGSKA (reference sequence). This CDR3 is CSARGPAGGPSYNEQYF. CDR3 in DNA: TGCAGTGCTAGAGGTCCAGCGGGGGGTCCCTCCTACAATGAGCAGTACTTC.

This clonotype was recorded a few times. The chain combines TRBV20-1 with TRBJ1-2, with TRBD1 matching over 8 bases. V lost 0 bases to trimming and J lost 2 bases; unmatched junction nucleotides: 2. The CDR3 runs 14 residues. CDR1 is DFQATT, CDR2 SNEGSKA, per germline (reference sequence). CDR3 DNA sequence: TGCAGTGCTAGAGAGACAGGGGCCAACTATGGCTACACCTTC. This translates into CSARETGANYGYTF.

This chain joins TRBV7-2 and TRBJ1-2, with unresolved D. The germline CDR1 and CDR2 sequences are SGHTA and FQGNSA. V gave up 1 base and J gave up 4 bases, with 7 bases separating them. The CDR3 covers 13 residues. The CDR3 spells CASSLVSPYGYTF. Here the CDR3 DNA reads TGTGCCAGCAGCTTAGTCTCTCCCTATGGCTACACCTTC.

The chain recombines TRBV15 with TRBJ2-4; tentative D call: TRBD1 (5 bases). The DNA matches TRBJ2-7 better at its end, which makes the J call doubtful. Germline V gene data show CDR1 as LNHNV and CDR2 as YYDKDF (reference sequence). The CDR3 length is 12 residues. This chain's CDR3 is CATSLRAYEQYF. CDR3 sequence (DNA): TGTGCCACCAGCCTCAGGGCCTACGAGCAGTACTTC.

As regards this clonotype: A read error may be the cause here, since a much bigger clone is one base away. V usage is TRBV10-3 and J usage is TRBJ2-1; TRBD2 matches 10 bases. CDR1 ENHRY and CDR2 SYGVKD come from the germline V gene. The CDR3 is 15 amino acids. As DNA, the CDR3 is TGTGCCATCGGTGAGTTGGTAGCGGGAGGTGGTGAGCAGTTCTTC. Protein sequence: CAIGELVAGGGEQFF.

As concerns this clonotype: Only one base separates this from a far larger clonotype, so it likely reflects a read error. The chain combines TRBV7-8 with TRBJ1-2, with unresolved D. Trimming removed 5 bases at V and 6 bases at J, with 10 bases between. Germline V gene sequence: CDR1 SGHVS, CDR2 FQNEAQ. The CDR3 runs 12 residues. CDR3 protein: CASSPDGHGYTF. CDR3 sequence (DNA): TGTGCCAGCAGCCCCGACGGCCATGGCTACACCTTC. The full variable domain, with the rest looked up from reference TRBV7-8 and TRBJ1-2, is GAGVSQSPRYKVAKRGQDVALRCDPISGHVSLFWYQQALGQGPEFLTYFQNEAQLDKSGLPSDRFFAERPEGSVSTLKIQRTQQEDSAVYLCASSPDGHGYTFGSGTRLTVV.